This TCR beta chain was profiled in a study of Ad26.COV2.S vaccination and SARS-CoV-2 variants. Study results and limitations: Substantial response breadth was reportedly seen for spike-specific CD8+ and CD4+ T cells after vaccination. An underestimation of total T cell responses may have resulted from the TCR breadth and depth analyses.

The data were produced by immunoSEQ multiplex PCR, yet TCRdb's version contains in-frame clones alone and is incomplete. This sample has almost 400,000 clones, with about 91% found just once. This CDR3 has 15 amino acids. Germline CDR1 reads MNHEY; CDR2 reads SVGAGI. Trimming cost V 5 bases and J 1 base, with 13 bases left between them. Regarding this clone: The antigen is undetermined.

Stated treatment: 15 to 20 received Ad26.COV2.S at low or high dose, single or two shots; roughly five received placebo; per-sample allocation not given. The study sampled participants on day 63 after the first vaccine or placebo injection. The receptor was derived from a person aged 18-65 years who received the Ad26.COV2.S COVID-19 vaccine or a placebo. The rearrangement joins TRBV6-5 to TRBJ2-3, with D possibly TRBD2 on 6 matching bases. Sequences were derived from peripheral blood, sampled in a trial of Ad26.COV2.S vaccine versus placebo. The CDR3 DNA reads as TGTGCCAGCAGTCGCATCAAGCGGGGCACAGATACGCAGTATTTT. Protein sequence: CASSRIKRGTDTQYF.